Here is one T cell receptor beta chain with its context. This entry belongs to a study of T cell changes during pregnancy in multiple sclerosis. The CDR3 is made up of 14 amino acids. The germline V gene encodes CDR1 SGHRS and CDR2 YFSETQ. The V segment lost 4 bases and the J segment 4 bases; nucleotides outside the gene matches: 4. Repertoires were generated with immunoSEQ multiplex PCR, while TCRdb's copy carries only in-frame clones and drops some. The sample shows 90,000 to 100,000 clones, approximately 92% of them seen only once. The receptor was isolated from a female donor with multiple sclerosis, enrolled in a pregnancy study. The sequencing used peripheral blood, collected in the first trimester of pregnancy. The rearrangement links TRBV5-1 to TRBJ2-5; 10 bases are a match to TRBD1. CDR3 in amino acids: CASSTDRGLETQYF. The CDR3 coding sequence is TGCGCCAGCAGCACCGACAGGGGGCTAGAGACCCAGTACTTC.